This entry concerns a single TCR beta chain. As yet, its antigen is unknown. Expressed TCRB transcripts were sequenced, since all the RNA that had been isolated was reverse transcribed. Each sample of naive, central memory or regulatory T cells had, on average, approximately 3.5 million reads. Only in-frame clones appear in the TCRdb table, and some are missing; sequencing was by immunoSEQ multiplex PCR. The sample holds about 170,000 clones, almost 8% seen once. Isolation of CD4+ naive, central memory, regulatory and stem cell-like memory cells was achieved by sorting via CD45RO/CCR7/CD25/CD127/CD95/CD27. This sample was included in a study of beta chain features in type 1 diabetes. The study, taken as a whole, reports: All four CD4+ subsets from Type 1 diabetes patients carried moderately but significantly shorter TCRB CDR3s. The naive, central memory and Treg TCRB repertoires showed an apparent similarity that was greater among patients than among healthy donors.

Per the germline V gene, CDR1 is SQVTM and CDR2 is ANQGSEA. V dropped 1 base and J dropped 0 bases, with 5 bases sitting between them. This CDR3 is 13 amino acids long. The receptor's source is a man aged 18 to 35 with type 1 diabetes. Specimen: central memory CD4+ T cells from blood. This chain joins TRBV29-1 and TRBJ2-3; D not certain. The CDR3 DNA reads TGCAGCGTTGAAGTCCGTAGCACAGATACGCAGTATTTT. Its protein is CSVEVRSTDTQYF.